The sequence of this T cell receptor beta chain was determined in a study of blood T cells in healthy people across ages (dated by TCRdb to 2013 to 2016). With regard to the full study: In model experiments, template switching captured about one uniquely barcoded TCR beta cDNA molecule for every two T cells. Donors of different ages were randomly distributed across sequencing lanes to avoid experimental bias. The donors were divided into four age groups: young (average around 15 years), middle-aged (around 37), aged (about 56) and long-lived (around 87). The study analyzed two additional independent replicas of 1 million unique cDNA reads from the same blood draw for two donors, one aged 18 to 29 and one aged 80 or older. To track age-related changes in TCR beta repertoire diversity, the study relied on deep sequencing normalized with unique cDNA molecular identifiers.

Comment on this clonotype: Its cognate antigen has yet to be identified. It has no much larger one-base neighbor in the sample; base qualities were not kept.

Overall results and qualifications from the work: Since profiling was done on bulk unsorted PBMCs, naive and antigen-experienced compartments could not be conclusively compared. Total diversity estimates from one million sequenced T cells were considered lower bounds and underestimates. Compared with the aged group, more naive CD4+ T cells, fewer expanded clones and increased TCR diversity were shown by the long-lived group, suggesting age selection. Observed TCR beta diversity correlated strongly with the percentage of naive T cells measured by flow cytometry. The CMV infection status of donors was not known, potentially confounding age-related changes in expanded clonotypes. As age increased, observed TCR beta diversity per million T cells dropped in a roughly linear way, and a significant reduction was already evident by age approximately 40.

Systemically healthy Caucasian individuals from Russia, approximately 39 in total and aged roughly 6 to 90 years, were included as donors. Roughly 9.5 milliliters of peripheral blood were drawn from each donor into EDTA-treated Vacutainer tubes. PBMCs were isolated by Ficoll-Paque density-gradient centrifugation, with at least 7 million obtained per sample. Trizol reagent was used to extract total RNA from the PBMCs, yielding at least 5.5 micrograms per sample. Naive CD45RAhigh/CD27high T cell percentages were measured by flow cytometry on a PBMC aliquot from every donor. After removal of 6 bases from V and 11 bases from J, the junction retains 4 bases not matched to a gene. Measured from the cysteine to the phenylalanine, the CDR3 is 11 residues long. Just the 33-base CDR3 DNA is kept, in frame starting at base 1. Receptors were amplified or captured by 5' RACE. The listed sequencing device is Illumina HiSeq 2500. A second PCR of about 7 to 12 cycles was run with a J-beta primer mix and a sample-barcoded 5' primer. Each TCR beta cDNA molecule received a unique molecular identifier from a template-switch 5' adaptor carrying 12 random nucleotides. At least 2.5 million CDR3-containing paired-end reads were obtained from each sample. The Mint cDNA synthesis kit, primed by a TRBC-specific oligonucleotide, was used to synthesize first-strand cDNA from all RNA. After uracil-DNA glycosylase treatment, a first 18-cycle PCR used universal primers M1SS and BC2_uni_R on all cDNA. In the paper's pipeline: For normalization, 1 million high-quality reads were randomly selected from each sample, with every read carrying a distinct molecular identifier. Reads with shared molecular identifiers were discarded instead of being binned into consensus sequences. CDR3 identification, clonotype clustering and error correction used MiTCR with a Q25 quality threshold and the strictest error-elimination algorithm. A nonparametric unseen species model with Euler transformation was used to estimate a lower bound on total TCR beta diversity. TCRdb applied fastp at Q25 and MiXCR to the public reads, then kept only in-frame beta chains. Duplicate CDR3 protein sequences are folded into a single record with the most common DNA and genes. The V and J calls were determined by TCRdb, not by the authors. Recorded for this sample are 1.5 million to 2 million distinct CDR3 sequences; roughly 27% of them occurred a single time. The ten largest clones add up to 7.7% of the sample.

Sequencing was performed on blood. The V and J segments used are TRBV12-3 or TRBV12-4 and TRBJ2-3, and 8 bases in between align with TRBD1. The sequence came from a woman aged 25 to 39 in good health. The CDR3 in this case is CASRTGEMQYF. The DNA sequence reads TGTGCCAGCAGGACAGGGGAAATGCAGTATTTT.